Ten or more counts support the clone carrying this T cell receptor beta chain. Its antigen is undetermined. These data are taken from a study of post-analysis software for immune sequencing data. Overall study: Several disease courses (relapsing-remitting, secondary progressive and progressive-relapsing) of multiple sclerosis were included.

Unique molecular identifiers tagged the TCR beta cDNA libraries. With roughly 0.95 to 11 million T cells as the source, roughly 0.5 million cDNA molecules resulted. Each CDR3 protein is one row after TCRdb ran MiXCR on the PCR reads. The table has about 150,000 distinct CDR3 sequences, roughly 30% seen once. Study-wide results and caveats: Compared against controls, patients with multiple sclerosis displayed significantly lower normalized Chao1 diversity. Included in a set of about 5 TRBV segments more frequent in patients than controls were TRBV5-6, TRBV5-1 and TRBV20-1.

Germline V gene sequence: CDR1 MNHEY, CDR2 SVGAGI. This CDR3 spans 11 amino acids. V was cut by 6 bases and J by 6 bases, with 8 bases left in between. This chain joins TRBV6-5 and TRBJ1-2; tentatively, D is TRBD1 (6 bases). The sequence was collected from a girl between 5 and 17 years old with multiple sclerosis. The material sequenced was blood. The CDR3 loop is CASRGADGYTF. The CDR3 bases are TGTGCCAGCAGGGGGGCGGATGGCTACACCTTC.